This TCR beta chain was identified during a study of CD8+CD57+ T cells in acquired aplastic anemia. Study outcomes and limitations: Both patients and controls carried the same twenty-nine CD8+ CDR3 sequences.

This clonotype was seen only a few times. Its antigen is not known. The CDR3 covers 16 residues. Trimming took off 8 bases at V and 0 bases at J, with 17 bases between the two ends. The germline V gene encodes CDR1 MNHNS and CDR2 SASEGT. In patients chosen for sequencing, flow cytometry had shown CD8+CD57+ cell expansion. The enrolled patients all had severe acquired aplastic anemia. No therapy was given to patients before blood sampling. According to the study, genomic DNA was the template for TCR beta VDJ and CDR3 profiling. TCRdb independently ran MiXCR on the reads; one entry per CDR3 protein. The sample includes roughly 500,000 distinct CDR3 sequences, less than 35% of them seen just once.

The specimen sequenced was sorted CD4+, CD8+, or CD8+CD57+ T cells (not recorded which) from PBMCs. This rearrangement joins TRBV6-1 to TRBJ1-3, with D uncertain. The sequence came from a human donor with aplastic anemia. The CDR3 region has the DNA TGTGCCAGCTCCCGAGACAACCCAAGCTCTGGAAACACCATATATTTT. This encodes CASSRDNPSSGNTIYF.